These T cell receptor beta chains were read from a single sample in a study of post-analysis software for immune sequencing data. TCRdb processed the PCR reads anew with MiXCR; each CDR3 protein has one entry. The sample lists about 820,000 distinct CDR3 sequences, around 50% occurring once. The sequenced material came from blood. The source is a girl aged 5-17 years with multiple sclerosis. The CDR3 runs from the conserved cysteine through the conserved F or W. D genes are given only for firm matches. Clone size is given for some rows only: seen once, a few or many times, or a class if the clone is expanded.

J gene	V gene	D gene	clone size	CDR3 DNA	CDR3 protein
TRBJ1-2	TRBV29-1	TRBD1	.	TGCAGCGCTTACAGGGGGCAAGGTGGCTACACCTTC	CSAYRGQGGYTF
TRBJ2-1	TRBV6-2/TRBV6-3	TRBD2	.	TGTGCCAGCAGTTCCGCCCAGCGGGGGGGTGACAATGAGCAGTTCTTC	CASSSAQRGGDNEQFF
TRBJ2-5	TRBV6-1	.	few	TGTGCCAGTTTCCTCGGACAGTACCAAGAGACCCAGTACTTC	CASFLGQYQETQYF
TRBJ2-5	TRBV4-2	TRBD2	few	TGTGCCAGCAGCCTGGGACTAGCGGGGCAAGACCAAGAGACCCAGTACTTC	CASSLGLAGQDQETQYF
TRBJ2-7	TRBV20-1	TRBD1	many	TGCAGTGCTAGAGTCGGCGGGACAGGCTCCTACGAGCAGTACTTC	CSARVGGTGSYEQYF
TRBJ1-1	TRBV12-3/TRBV12-4	.	.	TGTGCCAGTAGATACCAGACAGGAGCGAACACTGAAGCTTTCTTT	CASRYQTGANTEAFF
TRBJ1-5	TRBV15	.	.	TGTGCCACCAGCGGTGACAGTAACAATCAGCCCCAGCATTTT	CATSGDSNNQPQHF
TRBJ1-2	TRBV5-1	TRBD1	.	TGCGCCAGCAGCTTCCTGACAGGGGGCTCCTATGGCTACACCTTC	CASSFLTGGSYGYTF
TRBJ1-5	TRBV19	.	.	TGTGCCAGTAGTATAGGGACAGGCAATCAGCCCCAGCATTTT	CASSIGTGNQPQHF
TRBJ2-5	TRBV15	TRBD2	.	TGTGCCACCAGACGAAATCCTAGCGGGCGGCGGGAGACCCAGTACTTC	CATRRNPSGRRETQYF
TRBJ2-4	TRBV29-1	TRBD1	few	TGCAGCGTTGGGACAGGGTCCAAAAACATTCAGTACTTC	CSVGTGSKNIQYF
TRBJ1-4	TRBV7-2	.	.	TGTGCCAGCAGCTTAGTCGGACGGATTAATGAAAAACTGTTTTTT	CASSLVGRINEKLFF
TRBJ2-7	TRBV7-2	.	.	TGTGCCAGCAGTACCGACAGAGGCTACGAGCAGTACTTC	CASSTDRGYEQYF
TRBJ2-3	TRBV6-4	TRBD1	many	TGTGCCAGCAGCGGACAGGGGGCCACAGATACGCAGTATTTT	CASSGQGATDTQYF
TRBJ2-1	TRBV7-3	TRBD2	.	TGTGCCAGCAGCTTAAGCCCTAGCGGGAGCTCCTACAATGAGCAGTTCTTC	CASSLSPSGSSYNEQFF
TRBJ2-1	TRBV7-9	TRBD2	.	TGTGCCAGCAGTCCTAACAGCGGGGGGCAGAGCTCCTACAATGAGCAGTTCTTC	CASSPNSGGQSSYNEQFF
TRBJ1-6	TRBV20-1	TRBD1	few	TGCAGTGCTAGAGATCTACAGGGGTCGCATTCACCCCTCCACTTT	CSARDLQGSHSPLHF
TRBJ2-7	TRBV4-1	.	few	TGCGCCAGCAGCCACCCCAGGCAATACGAGCAGTACTTC	CASSHPRQYEQYF
TRBJ2-7	TRBV20-1	.	few	TGCAGTGCCCTCCGCTTGTCCTACGAGCAGTACTTC	CSALRLSYEQYF
TRBJ2-7	TRBV20-1	.	.	TGCAGTGCTATCCCTTTCTGGGCAACAGCCCACAATGAGCAGTACTTC	CSAIPFWATAHNEQYF
TRBJ1-1	TRBV6-6	.	many	TGTGCCAGCAGTTTGGCGGGCGTGAACACTGAAGCTTTCTTT	CASSLAGVNTEAFF
TRBJ2-6	TRBV20-1	.	few	TGCAGTGCTACCTCACATTACTCTGGGGCCAACGTCCTGACTTTC	CSATSHYSGANVLTF
TRBJ2-5	TRBV12-3/TRBV12-4	.	few	TGTGCCAGCAGCACGGCGGTGCTCGGAGAGCAGTACTTC	CASSTAVLGEQYF
TRBJ2-3	TRBV9	TRBD2	.	TGTGCCAGCAGCCCAATTGCGGCGGGGGGCGGTGATACGCAGTATTTT	CASSPIAAGGGDTQYF
TRBJ1-1	TRBV12-3/TRBV12-4	.	.	TGTGCCAGCAGTTTGAAAAGCGGGAACACTGAAGCTTTCTTT	CASSLKSGNTEAFF
TRBJ2-5	TRBV20-1	TRBD2	.	TGCAGTGCTAGGGGGACTAGCGGGACTAATGAGCAGTACTTC	CSARGTSGTNEQYF
TRBJ2-1	TRBV11-2	.	.	TGTGCCAGCAGCTTAAGGGCGGACCTCTCCTACAATGAGCAGTTCTTC	CASSLRADLSYNEQFF
TRBJ2-1	TRBV5-1	.	few	TGCGCCAGCAGCTTTGGGACTTACGATGAGCAGTTCTTC	CASSFGTYDEQFF
TRBJ2-7	TRBV20-1	.	few	TGCAATGCTAGAGAGGAGGGATCCGGTTACGAGCAGTACTTC	CNAREEGSGYEQYF
TRBJ1-3	TRBV5-1	.	.	TGCGCCAGCAGCTTGGAAGAGGGGAACACCATATATTTT	CASSLEEGNTIYF
TRBJ2-1	TRBV7-2	TRBD2	.	TGTGCCAGCAGCTTAAGAAGCGGGGGCCTTTACAATGAGCAGTTCTTC	CASSLRSGGLYNEQFF
TRBJ2-6	TRBV11-2	.	.	TGTGCCAGCAGCTTTTTTGTATTCGGGGCCAACGTCCTGACTTTC	CASSFFVFGANVLTF
TRBJ1-2	TRBV6-6	.	few	TGTGCCAGCAGTCCCCGATGGGGGGCTAACTATGGCTACACCTTC	CASSPRWGANYGYTF
TRBJ2-1	TRBV7-9	.	.	TGTGCCGGCAGCTTAAAGGGGGTTGCCTACAATGAGCAGTTCTTC	CAGSLKGVAYNEQFF
TRBJ2-3	TRBV5-1	TRBD2	.	TGCGCCAGCAGCGTTGCTCCTAGCGGGAGGCCAGATACGCAGTATTTT	CASSVAPSGRPDTQYF
TRBJ1-5	TRBV7-9	TRBD1	.	TGTGCCAGCAGAACCGGGACAGGGTTTCAGCCCCAGCATTTT	CASRTGTGFQPQHF
TRBJ2-1	TRBV5-1	TRBD2	.	TGCGCCAGCAGCTTGGGAGCGGGAGCGTACAATGAGCAGTTCTTC	CASSLGAGAYNEQFF
TRBJ2-1	TRBV7-2	.	.	TGTGCCAGCAGCCTCCCGCCCTTGGCTGTGGATGAGCAGTTCTTC	CASSLPPLAVDEQFF
TRBJ2-1	TRBV4-2	.	.	TGTGCCAGCAGCCTCCCGGGGAGGGGGAATGAGCAGTTCTTC	CASSLPGRGNEQFF
TRBJ2-2	TRBV3-1	TRBD2	few	TGTGCCAGCAGCCAAGTTATTAGCGGGAGATACACCGGGGAGCTGTTTTTT	CASSQVISGRYTGELFF
TRBJ2-4	TRBV4-1	.	few	TGCGCCAGCAGCCAAGCCCACCAGGTGGGGTCCAAAAACATTCAGTACTTC	CASSQAHQVGSKNIQYF
TRBJ1-1	TRBV20-1	.	few	TGCAGTGCTAGACCCCCCCTGGCTGAGAACACTGAAGCTTTCTTT	CSARPPLAENTEAFF